These 8 T cell receptor beta chains originate from one sample sequenced in a study of shared clonotypes between healthy human individuals (dated by TCRdb to 2019 to 2021). To prepare the library, the immunoSEQ multiplex PCR assay was applied. This is the immuneACCESS table as TCRdb keeps it, with only in-frame sequences that have V and J called. A part of the clones is gone; compared with another copy, unresolved V genes explain less than half, and the rest is unexplained. For this sample there are over a million clones; around 95% appear just once. In total, the top ten clones hold roughly 1.2% of the sample. Sequencing was carried out using naive CD4+ T cells sorted from blood. Explained via the paper, the cell subset or site label denotes: CD45RA+ positively selected. Source of these receptors: a young man in good health.

This clone has a single count. This chain connects TRBV6-1 to TRBJ1-1; D gene uncertain. Germline lookup yields CDR1 MNHNS and CDR2 SASEGT. This CDR3 spans 15 amino acids. Deletions cut 3 bases from V and 4 bases from J, with 15 bases between. The CDR3 bases are TGTGCCAGCAGTGACGTTCCCCACGAGAGCACTGAAGCTTTCTTT. This translates into CASSDVPHESTEAFF.

The V and J genes are TRBV5-1 and TRBJ2-5, with TRBD1 as a possible D gene (6 bases). Germline V gene data show CDR1 as SGHRS and CDR2 as YFSETQ. This CDR3 spans 13 amino acids. V gave up 0 bases and J gave up 5 bases, with 8 bases separating them. The CDR3 DNA reads TGCGCCAGCAGCTTGGCAGGGGTTGAGACCCAGTACTTC. It codes for CASSLAGVETQYF.

The chain combines TRBV5-4 with TRBJ2-1; D possibly corresponds to TRBD1 (5 bases). The germline CDR1 and CDR2 sequences are SGHNT and YYREEE (reference sequence). The CDR3 has 15 amino acids. Trimming removed 4 bases at V and 6 bases at J, with 17 bases between. This chain's CDR3 is CASSTRQGMLNEQFF. Written as DNA, the CDR3 is TGTGCCAGCAGCACCCGCCAGGGTATGCTCAATGAGCAGTTCTTC.

This chain connects TRBV5-6 to TRBJ2-7; TRBD1 aligns across 8 bases. The V and J ends lost 0 bases and 6 bases, in that order; junction bases with no gene match: 5. The length of the CDR3 is 14 residues. The germline V gene encodes CDR1 SGHDT and CDR2 YYEEEE. The CDR3 region has the DNA TGTGCCAGCAGCTTGGTGGGCAGGGGGCTCGAGCAGTACTTC. Protein product: CASSLVGRGLEQYF.

This sequence joins TRBV18 and TRBJ2-3; no clear D. Trimming cost V 7 bases and J 5 bases, with 13 bases left between them. CDR1 KGHSH and CDR2 LQKENI come from the germline V gene. The length of the CDR3 is 13 residues. The CDR3 DNA sequence: TGTGCCAGCTTTCATCCCGGAGAAGATACGCAGTATTTT. Residues: CASFHPGEDTQYF.

The V gene is TRBV6-1, the J gene TRBJ2-5; D unresolved. This CDR3 contains 13 residues. The V end was cut by 4 bases, the J end by 1 base, with 7 bases between. Germline V CDR1 and CDR2: MNHNS, SASEGT. CDR3 nucleotides: TGTGCCAGCAGTGTGGCCTTCCAAGAGACCCAGTACTTC. Translating it yields CASSVAFQETQYF.

The chain links TRBV25-1 to TRBJ1-2; D unresolved. Per germline, CDR1 MGHDK and CDR2 SYGVNS. The V end was cut by 1 base, the J end by 2 bases, with 11 bases between. This CDR3 spans 15 amino acids. CDR3 amino acids: CASSEWADGNYGYTF. DNA of the CDR3: TGTGCCAGCAGTGAATGGGCGGACGGAAACTATGGCTACACCTTC.

A single count supports this clone. V and J are TRBV7-2 and TRBJ1-2, with TRBD1 matching over 7 bases. Germline loops: CDR1 SGHTA, CDR2 FQGNSA. The CDR3 length is 18 residues. The junction had 18 bases not matched to a gene; V was cut back by 5 bases and J by 3 bases. The CDR3 is CASSIEGQFGVSHYGYTF. DNA for the CDR3: TGTGCCAGCAGCATTGAGGGACAGTTTGGGGTTTCGCACTATGGCTACACCTTC.